This record concerns one TCR beta chain sequence. Its cognate antigen is unknown. Sequenced material consisted of expressed TCRB transcripts (all of the isolated RNA was reverse transcribed). Some clones are missing from TCRdb's copy, which holds only in-frame ones; the method was immunoSEQ multiplex PCR. The sample comprises approximately 600,000 clones, around 12% of which are singletons, and around 0.12% rests with the top ten. This sample is part of a study of beta chain features in type 1 diabetes. The length of the CDR3 is 14 residues. The germline V and J ends were trimmed by 5 bases and 2 bases, with 16 bases remaining between them. Germline CDR1 reads SQVTM; CDR2 reads ANQGSEA. General study points: Junctions at VDJ sites from type 1 diabetes patients had fewer insertions and more deletions. All four CD4+ subsets from Type 1 diabetes patients carried moderately but significantly shorter TCRB CDR3s.

This sequence originates from a man younger than 45 with type 1 diabetes. The source material was naive CD4+ T cells from blood. The chain combines TRBV29-1 with TRBJ2-7; D gene ambiguous. The CDR3 DNA reads TGCAGCGTTTCGCCGGCAGTGCCTCCCTACGAGCAGTACTTC. Its translation: CSVSPAVPPYEQYF.